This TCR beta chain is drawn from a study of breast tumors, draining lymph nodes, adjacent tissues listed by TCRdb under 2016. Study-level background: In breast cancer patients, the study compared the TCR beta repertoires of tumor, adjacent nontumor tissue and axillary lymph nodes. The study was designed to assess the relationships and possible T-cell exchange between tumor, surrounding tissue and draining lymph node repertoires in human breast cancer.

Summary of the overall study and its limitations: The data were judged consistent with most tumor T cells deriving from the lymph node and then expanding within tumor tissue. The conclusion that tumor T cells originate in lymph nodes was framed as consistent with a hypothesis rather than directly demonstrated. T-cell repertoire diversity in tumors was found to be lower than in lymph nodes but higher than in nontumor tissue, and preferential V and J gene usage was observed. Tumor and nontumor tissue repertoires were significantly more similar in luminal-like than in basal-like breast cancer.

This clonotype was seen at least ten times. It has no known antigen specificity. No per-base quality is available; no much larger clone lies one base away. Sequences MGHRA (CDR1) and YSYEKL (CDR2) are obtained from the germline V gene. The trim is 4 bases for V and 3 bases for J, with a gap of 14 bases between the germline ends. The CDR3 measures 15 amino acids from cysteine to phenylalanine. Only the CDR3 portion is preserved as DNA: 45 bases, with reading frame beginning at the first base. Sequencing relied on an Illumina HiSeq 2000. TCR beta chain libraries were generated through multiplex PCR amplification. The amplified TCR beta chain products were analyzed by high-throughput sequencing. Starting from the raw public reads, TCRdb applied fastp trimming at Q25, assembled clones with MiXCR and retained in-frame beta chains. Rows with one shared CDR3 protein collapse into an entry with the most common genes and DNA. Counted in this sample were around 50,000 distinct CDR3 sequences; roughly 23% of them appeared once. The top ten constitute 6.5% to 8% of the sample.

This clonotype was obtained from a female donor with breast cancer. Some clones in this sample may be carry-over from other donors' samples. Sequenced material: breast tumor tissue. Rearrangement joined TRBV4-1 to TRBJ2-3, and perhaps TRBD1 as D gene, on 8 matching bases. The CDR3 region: CASSRGGQVTDTQYF. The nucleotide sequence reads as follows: TGCGCCAGCAGCCGGGGGGGACAGGTGACAGATACGCAGTATTTT.